This entry lists 6 T cell receptor beta chains sequenced from one sample in a study of cytomegalovirus exposure and HLA in healthy donors. PCR primers comprised 60 Vbeta and 13 Jbeta primers. TCRdb keeps only in-frame clones here, not all; method: immunoSEQ multiplex PCR. The data show approximately 76,000 clones, around 80% seen once. Sequencing used PBMCs. Receptors originate from a man aged 30-40 years in good health and CMV-seronegative.

The chain combines TRBV6-5 with TRBJ2-1; D possibly corresponds to TRBD1 (6 bases). The germline gives CDR1 MNHEY, CDR2 SVGAGI. CDR3 length: 13 amino acids. The ends were cut back, 8 bases at V and 9 bases at J, with 17 bases in the middle. The DNA for the CDR3 is TGTGCCAGCCGGGACCCCAGAGGGGGTGAGCAGTTCTTC. As protein: CASRDPRGGEQFF.

This rearrangement joins TRBV5-1 to TRBJ2-3, with D possibly matching TRBD1 (5 bases). Trimming pared 0 bases from V and 7 bases from J, leaving 12 bases between. CDR1 and CDR2 from the germline V gene are SGHRS and YFSETQ. The CDR3 loop spans 14 amino acids. As DNA, the CDR3 is TGCGCCAGCAGCTTGGAAGGGGTCTCGAATACGCAGTATTTT. The encoded protein is CASSLEGVSNTQYF. The variable domain in full, with the rest retrieved from reference TRBV5-1 and TRBJ2-3, is KAGVTQTPRYLIKTRGQQVTLSCSPISGHRSVSWYQQTPGQGLQFLFEYFSETQRNKGNFPGRFSGRQFSNSRSEMNVSTLELGDSALYLCASSLEGVSNTQYFGPGTRLTVL.

This chain links TRBV4-3 with TRBJ1-6; possibly TRBD1 for D (6 bases). This CDR3 contains 16 residues. V was cut by 0 bases and J by 7 bases, with 13 bases left in between. From germline, CDR1 is LGHNA and CDR2 YSLEER. The CDR3 reads CASSQDPRQGNSPLHF. The DNA for the CDR3 is TGCGCCAGCAGCCAAGATCCAAGGCAGGGGAATTCACCCCTCCACTTT.

Of note for this clone: An end of the junction does not agree with germline; a read error may underlie this. V gene TRBV7-9 combines with J gene TRBJ2-6; 8 nucleotides line up with TRBD1. This CDR3 region has 15 residues. Looked up from germline, CDR1 is SEHNR and CDR2 is FQNEAQ (reference sequence). CDR3 sequence: CSSSLEVTRTGLLTF. CDR3 in DNA: TGTTCCAGCAGCCTCGAAGTTACACGGACAGGGCTTTTGACTTTC.

The V call is TRBV4-2, the J call TRBJ2-1, with unresolved D. The CDR3 sequence is 16 residues long. Germline CDR1 LGHNA, CDR2 YNFKEQ. V lost 0 bases to trimming and J lost 5 bases, with 14 bases between them. The chain's CDR3 is CASSQDTSARHNEQFF. In DNA form, the CDR3 reads TGTGCCAGCAGCCAAGATACCAGCGCCCGGCACAATGAGCAGTTCTTC.

This clone was seen a few times. This chain joins TRBV4-2 and TRBJ1-6; D is undetermined. The CDR3 is 14 amino acids. Germline CDR1 is LGHNA and CDR2 is YNFKEQ. The V end was cut by 0 bases, the J end by 11 bases, with 11 bases between. CDR3 coding DNA: TGTGCCAGCAGCCAAGAGGCCCGTGGTGCACCCCTCCACTTT. It yields the protein CASSQEARGAPLHF.